The T cell receptor (beta chain) under discussion was sequenced for a study of blood T cell repertoires in COVID-19. Trimming removed 4 bases at V and 8 bases at J, with 12 bases between. Germline V gene sequence: CDR1 LGHDT, CDR2 YNNKEL (reference sequence). The CDR3 totals 13 residues. Seattle patients were enrolled while actively infected and followed longitudinally. Source study methods: Reference gene primers were amplified, and this amplification served to estimate nucleated cell counts. The repertoire was sequenced with immunoSEQ multiplex PCR; TCRdb's copy has only in-frame clones and lacks some. V and J calls and clone size come straight from that table; D and trimming were deduced from the DNA. The table has around 190,000 clones, nearly 90% seen once.

The genes are TRBV3-1 (or the pseudogene TRBV3-2) and TRBJ2-1; possibly TRBD1 for D (5 bases). Sequencing used peripheral blood. This sequence was found in a man aged 45 to 65 with COVID-19, enrolled during active disease. In DNA form, the CDR3 reads TGTGCCAGCAGCCGCCAGGGTATCGATGAGCAGTTCTTC. Translation gives CASSRQGIDEQFF.